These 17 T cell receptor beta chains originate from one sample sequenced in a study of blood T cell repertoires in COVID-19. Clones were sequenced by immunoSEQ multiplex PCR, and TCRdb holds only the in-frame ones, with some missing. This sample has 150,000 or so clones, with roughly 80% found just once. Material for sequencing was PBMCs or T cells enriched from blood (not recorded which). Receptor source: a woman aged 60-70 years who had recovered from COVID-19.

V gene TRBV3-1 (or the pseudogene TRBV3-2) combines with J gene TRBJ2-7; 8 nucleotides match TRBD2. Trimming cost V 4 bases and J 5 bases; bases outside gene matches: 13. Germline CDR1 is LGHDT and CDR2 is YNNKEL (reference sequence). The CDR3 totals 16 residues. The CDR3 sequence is CASSRMPGGGTHEQYF. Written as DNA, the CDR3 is TGTGCCAGCAGCCGCATGCCGGGGGGGGGCACCCACGAGCAGTACTTC.

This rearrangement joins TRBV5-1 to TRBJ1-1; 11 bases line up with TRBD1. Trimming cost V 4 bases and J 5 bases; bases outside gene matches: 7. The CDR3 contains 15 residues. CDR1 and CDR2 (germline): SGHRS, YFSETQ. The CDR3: CASSLGQGAWTEAFF. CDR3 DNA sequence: TGCGCCAGCAGCCTAGGACAGGGGGCATGGACTGAAGCTTTCTTT.

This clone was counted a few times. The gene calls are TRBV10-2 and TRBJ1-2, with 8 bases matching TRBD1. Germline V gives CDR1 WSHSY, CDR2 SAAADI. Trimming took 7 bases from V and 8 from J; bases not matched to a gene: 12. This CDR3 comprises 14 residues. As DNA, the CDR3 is TGCGCCAGCATATCGGGTCAGGGGGCGAGGGGCTACACCTTC. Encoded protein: CASISGQGARGYTF.

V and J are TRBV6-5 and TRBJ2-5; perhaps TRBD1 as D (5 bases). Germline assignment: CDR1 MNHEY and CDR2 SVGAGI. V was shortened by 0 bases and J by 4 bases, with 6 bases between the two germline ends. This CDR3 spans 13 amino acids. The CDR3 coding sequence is TGTGCCAGCAGTTACTCAGGGGCAGAGACCCAGTACTTC. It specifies CASSYSGAETQYF.

The CDR3, as DNA: TGTGCCAGCAGTCTCCTACAGGGAAACACCATATATTTT. This encodes CASSLLQGNTIYF. The rearrangement uses TRBV12-3 or TRBV12-4 and TRBJ1-3, with D uncertain. This CDR3 has 13 residues. The germline V and J ends were trimmed by 5 bases and 4 bases, with 9 bases remaining between them.

The CDR3 nucleotides are TGTGCCAGCAAACAGGGGGATCACTACGAGCAGTACTTC. It encodes CASKQGDHYEQYF. The J gene is TRBJ2-7, the V gene TRBV6-5; TRBD1 matches at 8 bases. Trimming removed 7 bases from V and 3 bases from J; junction bases left unmatched: 5. CDR1 and CDR2 (germline): MNHEY, SVGAGI. The CDR3 has 13 residues.

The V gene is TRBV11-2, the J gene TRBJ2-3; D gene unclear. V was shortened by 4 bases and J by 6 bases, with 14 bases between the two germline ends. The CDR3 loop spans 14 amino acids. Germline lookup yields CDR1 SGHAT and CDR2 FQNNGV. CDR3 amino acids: CASSWPAPRDTQYF. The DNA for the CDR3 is TGTGCCAGCAGCTGGCCAGCCCCCAGGGATACGCAGTATTTT.

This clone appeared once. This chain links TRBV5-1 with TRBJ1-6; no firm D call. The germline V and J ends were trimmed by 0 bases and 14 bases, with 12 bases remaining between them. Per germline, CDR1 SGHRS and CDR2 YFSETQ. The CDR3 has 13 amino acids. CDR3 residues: CASSLGDLGALHF. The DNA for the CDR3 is TGCGCCAGCAGCTTGGGCGACCTGGGAGCCCTCCACTTT.

CDR3 loop: CASRNFGGGDTEAFF. The CDR3 nucleotides read TGTGCCAGCAGAAATTTCGGGGGTGGGGACACTGAAGCTTTCTTT. The J gene is TRBJ1-1, the V gene TRBV11-2; D is possibly TRBD1 (5 bases). There are 15 residues in the CDR3. V was shortened by 6 bases and J by 3 bases, with 17 bases between the two germline ends. Germline CDR1 reads SGHAT; CDR2 reads FQNNGV.

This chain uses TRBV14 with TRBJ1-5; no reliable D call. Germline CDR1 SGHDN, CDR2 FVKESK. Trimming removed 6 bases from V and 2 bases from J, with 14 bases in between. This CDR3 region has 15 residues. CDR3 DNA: TGTGCCAGCAGATCGGGGATGTGGGGCAATCAGCCCCAGCATTTT. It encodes CASRSGMWGNQPQHF.

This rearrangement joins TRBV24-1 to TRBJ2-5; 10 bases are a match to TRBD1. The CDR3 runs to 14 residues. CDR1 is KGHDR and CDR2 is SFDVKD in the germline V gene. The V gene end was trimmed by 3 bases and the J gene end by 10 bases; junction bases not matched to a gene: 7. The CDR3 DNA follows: TGTGCCACCAGTGATCCAGCCCGGGACAGGGGCCAGTACTTC. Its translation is CATSDPARDRGQYF.

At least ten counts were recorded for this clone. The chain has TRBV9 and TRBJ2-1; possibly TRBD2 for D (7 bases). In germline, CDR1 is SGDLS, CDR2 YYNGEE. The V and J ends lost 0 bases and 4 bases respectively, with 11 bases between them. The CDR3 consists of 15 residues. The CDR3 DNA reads TGTGCCAGCAGCGTAGGCGGGGGCATGTACAATGAGCAGTTCTTC. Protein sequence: CASSVGGGMYNEQFF.

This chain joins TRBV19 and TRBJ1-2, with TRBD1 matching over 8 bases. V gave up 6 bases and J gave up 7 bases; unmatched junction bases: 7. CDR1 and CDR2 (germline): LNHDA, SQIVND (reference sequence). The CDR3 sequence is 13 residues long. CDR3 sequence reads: CASSDRGRGGYTF. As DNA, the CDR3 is TGTGCCAGTAGCGACAGGGGAAGAGGTGGCTACACCTTC.

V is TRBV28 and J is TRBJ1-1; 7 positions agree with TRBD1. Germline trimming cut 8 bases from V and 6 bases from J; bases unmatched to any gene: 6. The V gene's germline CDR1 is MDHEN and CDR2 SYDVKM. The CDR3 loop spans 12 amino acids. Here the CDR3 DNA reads TGTGCCAGCGGGACAGAGCTATCTGAAGCTTTCTTT. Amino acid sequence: CASGTELSEAFF.

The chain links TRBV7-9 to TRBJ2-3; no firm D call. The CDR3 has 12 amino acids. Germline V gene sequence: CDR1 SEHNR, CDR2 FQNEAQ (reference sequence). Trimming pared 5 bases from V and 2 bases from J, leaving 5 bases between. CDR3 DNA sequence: TGTGCCAGCAGCACATACACAGATACGCAGTATTTT. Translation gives CASSTYTDTQYF. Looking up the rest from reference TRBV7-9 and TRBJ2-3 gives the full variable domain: DTGVSQNPRHKITKRGQNVTFRCDPISEHNRLYWYRQTLGQGPEFLTYFQNEAQLEKSRLLSDRFSAERPKGSFSTLEIQRTEQGDSAMYLCASSTYTDTQYFGPGTRLTVL.

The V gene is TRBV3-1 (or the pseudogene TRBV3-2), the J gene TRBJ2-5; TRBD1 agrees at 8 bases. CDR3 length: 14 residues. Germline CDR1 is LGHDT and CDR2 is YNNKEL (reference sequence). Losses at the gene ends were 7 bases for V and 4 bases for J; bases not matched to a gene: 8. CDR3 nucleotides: TGTGCCAGCAAGACCTCTCAGGGGGCAGAGACCCAGTACTTC. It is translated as CASKTSQGAETQYF.

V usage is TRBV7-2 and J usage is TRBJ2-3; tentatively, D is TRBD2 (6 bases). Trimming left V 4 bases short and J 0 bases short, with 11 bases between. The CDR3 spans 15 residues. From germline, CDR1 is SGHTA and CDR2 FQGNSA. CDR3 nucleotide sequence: TGTGCCAGCAGCTCTGGGGGGTGGAGCACAGATACGCAGTATTTT. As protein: CASSSGGWSTDTQYF.